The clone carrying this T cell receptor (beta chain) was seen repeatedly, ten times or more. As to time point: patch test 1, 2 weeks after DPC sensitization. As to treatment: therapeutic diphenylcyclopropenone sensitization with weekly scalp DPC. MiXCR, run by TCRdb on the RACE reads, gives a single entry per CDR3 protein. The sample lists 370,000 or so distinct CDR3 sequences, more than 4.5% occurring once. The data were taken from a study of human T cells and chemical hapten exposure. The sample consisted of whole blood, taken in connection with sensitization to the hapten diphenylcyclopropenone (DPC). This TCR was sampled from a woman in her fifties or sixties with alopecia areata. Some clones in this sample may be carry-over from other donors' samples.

In nucleotides, the CDR3 is TGTGCCAGCAGTTACGACGGGTCTTTGGCGAATGAGCAGTTCTTC. Its translation: CASSYDGSLANEQFF. The genes are TRBV6-5 and TRBJ2-1; no clear D. The CDR3 is 15 residues long. Germline-derived CDR1 and CDR2 are MNHEY and SVGAGI. V lost 2 bases, J lost 7 bases, and 15 bases lay in between.